The rows below give T cell receptor beta chains drawn from one sample of a study of identical twins. TCRdb independently ran MiXCR on the 5' RACE reads; one entry per CDR3 protein. The table includes fewer than 550,000 distinct CDR3 sequences, roughly 15% detected once. The sample was also linked to a second study, of yellow fever vaccine responses in identical twins.

The sequencing input was CD4+ T cells sorted from blood. The receptors derive from a young woman in good health. Both conserved end residues are part of each CDR3. D genes are given only for firm matches. Clone size, where shown, is once, few, many, or a class for clones that have expanded.

J: TRBJ2-7; V: TRBV5-1; size: few; D: .; DNA: TGCGCCAGCAGTTCAAACGTCGGCCGAGCCTACGAGCAGTACTTC; CDR3: CASSSNVGRAYEQYF
J: TRBJ2-7; V: TRBV18; size: .; D: .; DNA: TGTGCCAGCTCACCACCGGCCGGCGGGAACTACGAGCAGTACTTC; CDR3: CASSPPAGGNYEQYF
J: TRBJ2-5; V: TRBV20-1; size: once; D: TRBD2; DNA: TGCAGTGCTAGGGGACCGGGACTAGGGGAGACCCAGTACTTC; CDR3: CSARGPGLGETQYF
J: TRBJ2-1; V: TRBV12-3/TRBV12-4; size: many; D: .; DNA: TGTGCCAGCAGTTCCGACCTGACGACGCGTGGGAGGGAGCAGTTCTTC; CDR3: CASSSDLTTRGREQFF
J: TRBJ1-2; V: TRBV9; size: few; D: .; DNA: TGTGCCAGCAGCGTAGAGGTCGGCTCTAACTATGGCTACACCTTC; CDR3: CASSVEVGSNYGYTF
J: TRBJ2-7; V: TRBV6-2/TRBV6-3; size: .; D: TRBD2; DNA: TGTGCCAGCATTTCTAGCGGGAGCCCTTACGAGCAGTACTTC; CDR3: CASISSGSPYEQYF
J: TRBJ1-2; V: TRBV20-1; size: .; D: .; DNA: TGCAGTGCTCCCACCGGGCCAGGATCCTATGGCTACACCTTC; CDR3: CSAPTGPGSYGYTF
J: TRBJ2-4; V: TRBV6-1; size: .; D: TRBD2; DNA: TGTGCCAGCAGCAGACTAGCGGGGGGGCTCGCGGCCAAAAACATTCAGTACTTC; CDR3: CASSRLAGGLAAKNIQYF
J: TRBJ2-5; V: TRBV12-3/TRBV12-4; size: many; D: .; DNA: TGTGCCAGCAGTTTAGTTCCCCTGGCGGGACGGGGAGAGACCCAGTACTTC; CDR3: CASSLVPLAGRGETQYF
J: TRBJ2-1; V: TRBV10-2; size: few; D: .; DNA: TGCGCCAGCACTGCGACGAGCTCCTACAATGAGCAGTTCTTC; CDR3: CASTATSSYNEQFF
J: TRBJ2-3; V: TRBV4-1; size: .; D: .; DNA: TGCGCCAGCAGCCAAGATAGAGGTAGCAGGAGCACAGATACGCAGTATTTT; CDR3: CASSQDRGSRSTDTQYF
J: TRBJ1-5; V: TRBV10-3; size: .; D: .; DNA: TGTGCCATCAGTGAGTCGGGGGTTGGGGGGCAGCCCCAGCATTTT; CDR3: CAISESGVGGQPQHF
J: TRBJ2-2; V: TRBV28; size: .; D: .; DNA: TGTGCCAGCAGGATGACAGAAAACACCGGGGAGCTGTTTTTT; CDR3: CASRMTENTGELFF